One sample yielded the 28 T cell receptor beta chains listed below, sequenced in a study of blood T cell repertoires in COVID-19. Only in-frame clones appear in the TCRdb table, and some are missing; sequencing was by immunoSEQ multiplex PCR. Here the sample spans tens of thousands of clones, about 88% being singletons. Sequenced input: peripheral blood. These receptors came from a human donor in a cohort sampled during active COVID-19.

This clone has a count of ten or more. This sequence joins TRBV11-2 and TRBJ2-7, with D hard to call. The germline gives CDR1 SGHAT, CDR2 FQNNGV. The CDR3 spans 12 residues. Trimming cost V 0 bases and J 3 bases, with 3 bases left between them. CDR3 protein: CASSLERYEQYF. The CDR3 DNA sequence: TGTGCCAGCAGCTTAGAGCGCTACGAGCAGTACTTC.

The J gene is TRBJ1-2, the V gene TRBV11-1, with a tentative D call TRBD1 (5 bases). Looked up from germline, CDR1 is SGHAT and CDR2 is FQDESV (reference sequence). The germline V and J ends were trimmed by 5 bases and 4 bases, with 11 bases remaining between them. The CDR3 length is 13 residues. CDR3 protein: CASSTTALYGYTF. The CDR3 DNA reads TGTGCCAGCAGCACGACAGCTCTCTATGGCTACACCTTC.

This clone was observed a handful of times. The chain recombines TRBV5-1 with TRBJ2-7, with TRBD1 matching over 7 bases. V shed 0 bases and J 5 bases; nucleotides not matched to a gene: 5. The CDR3 consists of 14 residues. Looked up from germline, CDR1 is SGHRS and CDR2 is YFSETQ. The CDR3 loop reads CASSLGQGWDEQYF. The CDR3 DNA follows: TGCGCCAGCAGCTTGGGACAGGGTTGGGACGAGCAGTACTTC.

The chain joins TRBV7-2 to TRBJ2-7; D is perhaps TRBD1 (6 bases). CDR1 and CDR2 (germline): SGHTA, FQGNSA. CDR3 length: 17 amino acids. The V end lost 2 bases, the J end lost 5 bases, and 22 bases lay between the germline ends. The CDR3 reads CASSLMAGAGVRNEQYF. As DNA, the CDR3 is TGTGCCAGCAGCTTAATGGCCGGGGCAGGGGTGAGGAACGAGCAGTACTTC.

The V call is TRBV27, the J call TRBJ2-7; possibly TRBD2 for D (6 bases). The germline V gene has CDR1 MNHEY and CDR2 SMNVEV (reference sequence). V was shortened by 2 bases and J by 5 bases, with 19 bases between the two germline ends. This CDR3 spans 16 amino acids. CDR3 in DNA: TGTGCCAGCAGTTTAGGTCGCGGGACTCTCCCCGACGAGCAGTACTTC. This sequence encodes CASSLGRGTLPDEQYF.

The gene calls are TRBV5-1 and TRBJ1-1; weak D call: TRBD1 (5 bases). Trimming removed 5 bases at V and 1 base at J, with 6 bases between. Germline CDR1 SGHRS, CDR2 YFSETQ. This CDR3 comprises 12 residues. The CDR3 nucleotides are TGCGCCAGCAGGGGGGGGAACACTGAAGCTTTCTTT. Its protein product is CASRGGNTEAFF.

The chain recombines TRBV9 with TRBJ2-3; 12 nucleotides line up with TRBD2. The CDR3 is made up of 16 amino acids. Trimming removed 4 bases from V and 2 bases from J; junction bases left unmatched: 5. Germline assignment: CDR1 SGDLS and CDR2 YYNGEE. The CDR3 sequence: CASSPRLAGDTDTQYF. In DNA form, the CDR3 reads TGTGCCAGCAGCCCGCGACTAGCGGGAGACACAGATACGCAGTATTTT. Complete variable domain (other parts from reference TRBV9 and TRBJ2-3): DSGVTQTPKHLITATGQRVTLRCSPRSGDLSVYWYQQSLDQGLQFLIQYYNGEERAKGNILERFSAQQFPDLHSELNLSSLELGDSALYFCASSPRLAGDTDTQYFGPGTRLTVL.

In this sample, this clone turned up a few times. In nucleotides, the CDR3 is TGTGCCAGCAGTTCCCTCGGACAGTCGAAGCATTTT. This encodes CASSSLGQSKHF. The chain carries TRBV28 and TRBJ1-5; possible D gene TRBD1, 6 bases. CDR3 length: 12 residues. The V end was cut by 4 bases, the J end by 14 bases, with 15 bases between. The germline gives CDR1 MDHEN, CDR2 SYDVKM.

This clone was seen only once. J is TRBJ2-7 and V is TRBV27; TRBD1 matches at 9 bases. This CDR3 contains 14 residues. The V and J ends lost 6 bases and 5 bases, in that order; junction bases with no gene match: 8. The germline CDR1 and CDR2 sequences are MNHEY and SMNVEV (reference sequence). The CDR3 region is CASRDRDRVHEQYF. CDR3 nucleotides: TGTGCCAGCAGAGACCGGGACAGGGTCCACGAGCAGTACTTC.

The chain uses TRBV9 and TRBJ2-1; 9 bases line up with TRBD2. The V gene's germline CDR1 is SGDLS and CDR2 YYNGEE. The CDR3 contains 16 residues. V dropped 2 bases and J dropped 6; count of bases not matched to a gene: 9. The CDR3 sequence is CASSVGGLAGSNEQFF. The CDR3 nucleotides are TGTGCCAGCAGCGTGGGGGGGCTAGCGGGAAGCAATGAGCAGTTCTTC. The full variable domain, with the rest looked up from reference TRBV9 and TRBJ2-1, is DSGVTQTPKHLITATGQRVTLRCSPRSGDLSVYWYQQSLDQGLQFLIQYYNGEERAKGNILERFSAQQFPDLHSELNLSSLELGDSALYFCASSVGGLAGSNEQFFGPGTRLTVL.

The chain couples TRBV2 to TRBJ2-1; TRBD2 agrees at 11 bases. The CDR3 has 15 residues. The junction had 9 bases not matched to a gene; V was cut back by 6 bases and J by 8 bases. Per germline, CDR1 SNHLY and CDR2 FYNNEI. The CDR3, as DNA: TGTGCCAGCAGCCAACTAGCGGGAGCGGAGGATGAGCAGTTCTTC. It specifies CASSQLAGAEDEQFF.

The V call is TRBV28, the J call TRBJ1-4; TRBD1 aligns across 10 bases. CDR1 MDHEN and CDR2 SYDVKM come from the germline V gene. V lost 5 bases to trimming and J lost 3 bases; unmatched junction nucleotides: 3. This CDR3 spans 15 amino acids. CDR3 nucleotide sequence: TGTGCCAGCAGTCCTGGGACAGGGGCTAATGAAAAACTGTTTTTT. It encodes CASSPGTGANEKLFF.

CDR3 residues: CASSFLAEHNEQFF. CDR3 bases: TGTGCCAGCAGTTTCCTAGCGGAGCACAATGAGCAGTTCTTC. The chain uses TRBV6-2 or TRBV6-3 and TRBJ2-1, with 7 bases that match TRBD2. The CDR3 consists of 14 residues. J gave up 5 bases and V 4 bases, and 5 bases lay outside the gene matches. The germline V gene encodes CDR1 MNHEY and CDR2 SVGEGT.

The chain links TRBV9 to TRBJ2-7; TRBD1 matches 7 bases. In germline, CDR1 is SGDLS, CDR2 YYNGEE. The CDR3 spans 14 residues. Trimming at V came to 0 bases and at J to 6 bases, leaving 6 bases not matched to a gene. The CDR3 is CASSVGQGGREQYF. The CDR3 nucleotides read TGTGCCAGCAGCGTAGGACAGGGCGGACGCGAGCAGTACTTC.

This clone occurred once. At one end the junction does not follow the germline gene, possibly because of a read error. In DNA, the CDR3 is TGTGCCAGTAGTCTAGACAGGCGGGACGAAAAACTGTTTTTT. It specifies CASSLDRRDEKLFF. The chain carries TRBV19 and TRBJ1-4, with D possibly matching TRBD1 (6 bases). Germline V gene data show CDR1 as LNHDA and CDR2 as SQIVND (reference sequence). CDR3 length equals 14 residues.

This chain connects TRBV15 to TRBJ2-3; 13 bases agree with TRBD2. The germline gives CDR1 LNHNV, CDR2 YYDKDF (reference sequence). The trim removed 4 bases at V and 2 bases at J, leaving 9 bases unmatched. The CDR3 covers 18 residues. The CDR3 here is CATSITGLAGSNTDTQYF. In DNA form, the CDR3 reads TGTGCCACCAGCATTACGGGACTAGCGGGATCCAACACAGATACGCAGTATTTT.

Here the CDR3 reads CASSLGGGHNEQFF. Here the CDR3 DNA reads TGTGCCAGCAGCTTGGGCGGGGGACACAATGAGCAGTTCTTC. This chain joins TRBV5-5 and TRBJ2-1, with 7 nucleotides matching TRBD2. With 0 bases clipped from V and 5 bases from J, the junction kept 2 bases outside the gene matches. The CDR3 sequence is 14 residues long. From germline, CDR1 is SGHKS and CDR2 YYEKEE (reference sequence).

Note on this clone: Other DNA sequences in the same sample also yield this CDR3. The V call is TRBV9, the J call TRBJ2-7; D is perhaps TRBD2 (6 bases). V gave up 0 bases and J gave up 2 bases, with 9 bases separating them. The CDR3 length is 14 residues. Germline V gene sequence: CDR1 SGDLS, CDR2 YYNGEE. The CDR3 DNA reads as TGTGCCAGCAGCGTAGGAGGAGGGACCTACGAGCAGTACTTC. Translating it yields CASSVGGGTYEQYF. The full variable domain, its missing parts supplied by reference TRBV9 and TRBJ2-7, is DSGVTQTPKHLITATGQRVTLRCSPRSGDLSVYWYQQSLDQGLQFLIQYYNGEERAKGNILERFSAQQFPDLHSELNLSSLELGDSALYFCASSVGGGTYEQYFGPGTRLTVT.

Only one count was recorded for this clone. The chain recombines TRBV5-1 with TRBJ1-1; 7 bases fit TRBD1. J lost 1 base, V lost 3 bases, and 9 bases had no gene match. The CDR3 totals 16 residues. CDR1 is SGHRS and CDR2 is YFSETQ in the germline V gene. The CDR3 sequence: CASSWGQNPTNTEAFF. In DNA form, the CDR3 reads TGCGCCAGCAGCTGGGGACAGAATCCAACGAACACTGAAGCTTTCTTT.

The V gene is TRBV19, the J gene TRBJ2-7, with TRBD1 matching 8 bases. Trimming took 5 bases from V and 7 from J; bases not matched to a gene: 13. CDR1 is LNHDA and CDR2 is SQIVND in the germline V gene (reference sequence). CDR3 size: 15 residues. The CDR3 nucleotides are TGTGCCAGTAGTTCGGGAGCAGGGGGCTTGAGGGAGCAGTACTTC. Translating it yields CASSSGAGGLREQYF.

V usage is TRBV4-3 and J usage is TRBJ2-2; 8 bases are a match to TRBD1. This CDR3 spans 17 amino acids. V dropped 1 base and J dropped 6; count of bases not matched to a gene: 10. Germline CDR1 is LGHNA and CDR2 is YSLEER. As DNA, the CDR3 is TGCGCCAGCAGCCAAGGGCTAGGACAGGGAAATTCCGGGGAGCTGTTTTTT. Translating gives CASSQGLGQGNSGELFF.

V and J are TRBV19 and TRBJ2-7; 7 bases are a match to TRBD2. The V gene end was trimmed by 7 bases and the J gene end by 5 bases; junction bases not matched to a gene: 8. Germline V gene sequence: CDR1 LNHDA, CDR2 SQIVND (reference sequence). The CDR3 totals 13 residues. The CDR3 region has the DNA TGTGCCAGTACCTCGGGGGGTCTGAACGAGCAGTACTTC. Its protein product is CASTSGGLNEQYF.

The chain combines TRBV25-1 with TRBJ2-7; a possible D gene is TRBD1 (6 bases). Looked up from germline, CDR1 is MGHDK and CDR2 is SYGVNS. CDR3 length equals 12 residues. V was cut by 2 bases and J by 6 bases, with 8 bases left in between. The DNA of the CDR3 is TGTGCCAGCAGTGAAAACAGGGTCGAGCAGTACTTC. This gives the protein CASSENRVEQYF.

The J gene is TRBJ2-3, the V gene TRBV7-2; possible D gene TRBD2, 5 bases. V was clipped by 3 bases and J by 6 bases, with 10 bases between them. The CDR3 has 13 amino acids. The germline gives CDR1 SGHTA, CDR2 FQGNSA. The CDR3 DNA is TGTGCCAGCAGCTTCCTAGCTCCCGATACGCAGTATTTT. This codes for CASSFLAPDTQYF.

On this clone: Other DNA sequences in this specimen translate into the identical CDR3. This sequence joins TRBV19 and TRBJ2-7; D unclear. CDR1 is LNHDA and CDR2 is SQIVND in the germline V gene (reference sequence). This CDR3 comprises 13 residues. V lost 1 base, J lost 4 bases, and 8 bases lay in between. The chain's CDR3 is CASSIVGDYEQYF. CDR3 sequence (DNA): TGTGCCAGTAGTATAGTCGGAGATTACGAGCAGTACTTC.

The chain carries TRBV6-5 and TRBJ1-2, with 10 bases fitting TRBD1. V lost 8 bases, J lost 9 bases, and 12 bases stayed unmatched. The CDR3 is 14 amino acids. Germline V lookup: CDR1 MNHEY, CDR2 SVGAGI. CDR3 in amino acids: CASGPTGTGDRYTF. CDR3 nucleotides: TGTGCCAGCGGCCCAACCGGGACAGGGGATCGCTACACCTTC.

The gene calls are TRBV20-1 and TRBJ2-6; D is unclear. CDR1 is DFQATT and CDR2 is SNEGSKA in the germline V gene (reference sequence). V lost 3 bases and J 0 bases, leaving 6 bases between the germline ends. The CDR3 is 14 amino acids. CDR3 coding DNA: TGCAGTGCTAGTCTTCCCTCTGGGGCCAACGTCCTGACTTTC. Translation: CSASLPSGANVLTF.

This clone was seen only once. The sample carries other DNA sequences with the same CDR3. The chain links TRBV9 to TRBJ2-1; 8 bases match TRBD2. CDR3 length: 15 residues. V was pared by 0 bases and J by 2 bases, with 1 base of the junction left unmatched. Germline assignment: CDR1 SGDLS and CDR2 YYNGEE. The chain's CDR3 is CASSVGAGAYNEQFF. CDR3 nucleotide sequence: TGTGCCAGCAGCGTAGGAGCGGGAGCCTACAATGAGCAGTTCTTC. Drawing the rest from reference TRBV9 and TRBJ2-1, the complete variable domain is DSGVTQTPKHLITATGQRVTLRCSPRSGDLSVYWYQQSLDQGLQFLIQYYNGEERAKGNILERFSAQQFPDLHSELNLSSLELGDSALYFCASSVGAGAYNEQFFGPGTRLTVL.